The clone carrying this T cell receptor beta chain was observed a few times. Germline values: CDR1 LNHNV, CDR2 YYDKDF (reference sequence). V shed 0 bases and J 5 bases; nucleotides not matched to a gene: 12. The CDR3 is 17 amino acids. These data belong to a study of blood T cell repertoires in COVID-19. In the study overall: T cells, B-cell-depleted T cells, or PBMCs provided the cDNA or gDNA that served as material.

Original handling: Researchers report that nucleated cell counts were estimated from reference gene primer amplification. This table comes from immunoSEQ multiplex PCR, and its TCRdb copy is limited to in-frame clones, with some not included. V, J and clone size are taken as reported in that table, and D and trimming were inferred from the DNA itself. The sample includes 150,000 to 200,000 clones, approximately 80% seen only once; the top ten take approximately 10%. The Seattle site enrolled patients during active infection and followed them longitudinally. The rearrangement uses TRBV15 and TRBJ2-7; 8 bases match TRBD2. Material: peripheral blood. This sequence was found in a woman in her thirties or forties with COVID-19, enrolled during active disease. The CDR3 DNA sequence: TGTGCCACCAGCAGAGATAGTATAGCGGGATACTGGGACGAGCAGTACTTC. Its translation: CATSRDSIAGYWDEQYF.